The entry that follows covers one T cell receptor (beta chain) sequence. Each UMI harboured a 6-nucleotide sample barcode and was appended via template switching. For each CDR3 protein, TCRdb gives one entry from its re-call of the 5' RACE reads, without DNA. With some 130,000 distinct CDR3 sequences in the sample, the ten largest clones hold approximately 1.2%. This entry comes from a study of monozygotic twins with inflammatory bowel disease. The CDR3 consists of 13 residues. Germline V gene sequence: CDR1 SGHNT, CDR2 YYREEE (reference sequence). This clonotype was obtained from a human donor with ulcerative colitis or Crohn's disease, or a healthy co-twin of an affected twin (not recorded which). The sequenced sample consisted of blood. The chain combines TRBV5-4 with TRBJ1-1. CDR3 sequence reads: CASRLTRNTEAFF.